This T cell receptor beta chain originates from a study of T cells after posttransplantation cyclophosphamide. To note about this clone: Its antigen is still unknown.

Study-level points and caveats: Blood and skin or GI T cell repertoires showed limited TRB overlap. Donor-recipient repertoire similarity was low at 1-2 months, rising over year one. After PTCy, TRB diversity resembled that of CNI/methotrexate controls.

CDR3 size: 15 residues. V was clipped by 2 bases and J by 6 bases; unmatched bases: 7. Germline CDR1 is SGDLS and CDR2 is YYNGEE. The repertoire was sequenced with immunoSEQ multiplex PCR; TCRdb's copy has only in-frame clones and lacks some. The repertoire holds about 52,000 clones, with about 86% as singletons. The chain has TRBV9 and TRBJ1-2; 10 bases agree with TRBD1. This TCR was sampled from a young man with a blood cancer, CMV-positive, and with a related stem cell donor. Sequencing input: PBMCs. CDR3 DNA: TGTGCCAGCAGCGTCACCCGGGACAGGGGCGATGGCTACACCTTC. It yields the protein CASSVTRDRGDGYTF.